This T cell receptor (beta chain) was recorded in a study of blood T cell repertoires in COVID-19. Here immunoSEQ multiplex PCR was the method, and the copy in TCRdb shows in-frame clones only, minus some. The sample consists of 200,000 to 250,000 clones, under 90% of them appearing once. The TCR originated in a woman older than 75 with acute or convalescent COVID-19. Sequences were obtained from peripheral blood.

The CDR3: CASSLGDSGDTQYF. The CDR3 nucleotides are TGTGCCAGCAGCTTAGGGGACTCCGGGGATACGCAGTATTTT. The V and J genes are TRBV7-3 and TRBJ2-3; TRBD2 is a possible D gene (6 bases). The ends were cut back, 2 bases at V and 6 bases at J, with 12 bases in the middle. CDR1 is SGHTA and CDR2 is FQGTGA in the germline V gene. The CDR3 totals 14 residues.